Below, 18 T cell receptor beta chains from the same sample are listed, as sequenced in a study of shared clonotypes between healthy human individuals. The assay was immunoSEQ multiplex PCR, and TCRdb's table has in-frame clones only and misses some. The sample holds about 330,000 clones, about nine tenths seen once. Sample: memory CD8+ T cells sorted from blood. This sample's subset: CD45RO+ cells pooled with CCR7-negative TemRA cells. These receptors were taken from a man aged 18-30 years in good health.

The rearrangement links TRBV27 to TRBJ1-6; D is undetermined. This CDR3 has 13 residues. In germline, CDR1 is MNHEY, CDR2 SMNVEV (reference sequence). Trimming took off 2 bases at V and 7 bases at J, with 6 bases between the two ends. The CDR3 DNA reads as TGTGCCAGCAGTTTAGTGGGGAATTCACCCCTCCACTTT. It translates to CASSLVGNSPLHF.

The chain is built from TRBV5-6 and TRBJ2-7; 7 bases are a match to TRBD2. V gave up 0 bases and J gave up 0 bases; unmatched junction bases: 3. CDR3 length: 15 amino acids. Germline V gene data show CDR1 as SGHDT and CDR2 as YYEEEE. CDR3 nucleotide sequence: TGTGCCAGCAGCTTGGAGGTAGCGGGCTCCTACGAGCAGTACTTC. Protein product: CASSLEVAGSYEQYF.

DNA for the CDR3: TGTGCCAGCAGCTTAGATTGGGATTCACCCCTCCACTTT. Translation: CASSLDWDSPLHF. The chain is built from TRBV7-2 and TRBJ1-6; no definite D call. V lost 1 base, J lost 8 bases, and 6 bases lay in between. The CDR3 is made up of 13 amino acids. Germline V gives CDR1 SGHTA, CDR2 FQGNSA.

The chain couples TRBV7-9 to TRBJ2-7, with TRBD2 matching over 11 bases. Germline V CDR1 and CDR2: SEHNR, FQNEAQ (reference sequence). V lost 5 bases, J lost 4 bases, and 10 bases stayed unmatched. The CDR3 sequence is 16 residues long. The CDR3 nucleotides are TGTGCCAGCAGCGGAGGGACTAGCGGAGGGGGGTACGAGCAGTACTTC. Translating it yields CASSGGTSGGGYEQYF.

This sequence joins TRBV30 and TRBJ2-1; D possibly corresponds to TRBD1 (5 bases). From germline, CDR1 is GTSNPN and CDR2 SVGIG (reference sequence). The CDR3 runs 14 residues. V dropped 1 base and J dropped 4 bases, with 11 bases sitting between them. The CDR3, as DNA: TGTGCCTGGAGTGACAGGCCCCCTTACAATGAGCAGTTCTTC. Its translation is CAWSDRPPYNEQFF. Full variable domain (rest looked up from reference TRBV30 and TRBJ2-1): SQTIHQWPATLVQPVGSPLSLECTVEGTSNPNLYWYRQAAGRGLQLLFYSVGIGQISSEVPQNLSASRPQDRQFILSSKKLLLSDSGFYLCAWSDRPPYNEQFFGPGTRLTVL.

The V call is TRBV7-3, the J call TRBJ2-3, with D unresolved. V was shortened by 6 bases and J by 4 bases, with 11 bases between the two germline ends. Per the germline V gene, CDR1 is SGHTA and CDR2 is FQGTGA. The CDR3 is 13 amino acids. The CDR3 here is CASSQLGSDTQYF. The CDR3 DNA is TGTGCCAGCAGTCAATTGGGTTCAGATACGCAGTATTTT.

The rearrangement joins TRBV6-6 to TRBJ1-6; TRBD1 is a possible D gene (5 bases). V was pared by 0 bases and J by 7 bases, with 10 bases between. CDR1 is MNHNY, CDR2 SVGAGI, per germline (reference sequence). This CDR3 is 15 amino acids long. CDR3 loop: CASSYSVEGNSPLHF. The CDR3 DNA reads TGTGCCAGCAGTTACTCCGTAGAGGGGAATTCACCCCTCCACTTT.

This chain uses TRBV5-4 with TRBJ1-6, with 8 bases fitting TRBD1. Germline V CDR1 and CDR2: SGHNT, YYREEE (reference sequence). CDR3 length: 15 amino acids. After removal of 0 bases from V and 8 bases from J, the junction contained 4 bases not matched to a gene. This chain's CDR3 is CASSLDSGGDSPLHF. As DNA, the CDR3 is TGTGCCAGCAGCTTGGACTCAGGGGGCGATTCACCCCTCCACTTT.

The V call is TRBV5-6, the J call TRBJ1-2, with D perhaps TRBD1 (5 bases). Trimming cost V 2 bases and J 3 bases, with 11 bases left between them. Per the germline V gene, CDR1 is SGHDT and CDR2 is YYEEEE. The length of the CDR3 is 14 residues. CDR3 DNA: TGTGCCAGCAGCTTCCGGGACCGATACTATGGCTACACCTTC. Its translation is CASSFRDRYYGYTF.

This clone occurred many times. This chain connects TRBV30 to TRBJ1-1, with D hard to call. This CDR3 region has 12 residues. Deletions cut 2 bases from V and 1 base from J, with 5 bases between. Germline V gives CDR1 GTSNPN, CDR2 SVGIG (reference sequence). DNA of the CDR3: TGTGCCTGGAGTTGGGGGAACACTGAAGCTTTCTTT. Encoded protein: CAWSWGNTEAFF.

The chain is built from TRBV5-1 and TRBJ1-2; 9 bases fit TRBD1. The CDR3 is 13 residues long. Germline CDR1 and CDR2: SGHRS and YFSETQ. The CDR3 coding sequence is TGCCCGAGGGCGGGACAGGGAGTCTATGGCTACACCTTC. Translating it yields CPRAGQGVYGYTF.

The chain couples TRBV4-1 to TRBJ2-7; D is possibly TRBD2 (6 bases). Germline V lookup: CDR1 MGHRA, CDR2 YSYEKL. The length of the CDR3 is 15 residues. V lost 4 bases and J lost 2, with 15 bases in between. CDR3 bases: TGCGCCAGCAGCCTTGTTGGGGACTCAACCTACGAGCAGTACTTC. Encoded protein: CASSLVGDSTYEQYF.

This rearrangement joins TRBV2 to TRBJ2-7, with D tentatively TRBD1 (6 bases). Germline V gives CDR1 SNHLY, CDR2 FYNNEI. The CDR3 is 12 amino acids. Trimming shortened V by 6 bases and J by 3 bases, and 9 bases separated the two germline ends. CDR3 loop: CASRGQHYEQYF. In DNA form, the CDR3 reads TGTGCCAGCAGAGGACAGCACTACGAGCAGTACTTC. Filled out from reference TRBV2 and TRBJ2-7, the complete variable domain reads EPEVTQTPSHQVTQMGQEVILRCVPISNHLYFYWYRQILGQKVEFLVSFYNNEISEKSEIFDDQFSVERPDGSNFTLKIRSTKLEDSAMYFCASRGQHYEQYFGPGTRLTVT.

The chain couples TRBV30 to TRBJ2-7, with 10 bases identical to TRBD2. This CDR3 has 15 amino acids. Trimming removed 3 bases from V and 3 bases from J; junction bases left unmatched: 8. CDR1 GTSNPN and CDR2 SVGIG come from the germline V gene (reference sequence). CDR3 amino acids: CAWRPSGRVGYEQYF. CDR3 bases: TGTGCCTGGAGACCGAGCGGGAGGGTCGGCTACGAGCAGTACTTC.

The J gene is TRBJ2-1, the V gene TRBV7-9; TRBD2 matches at 9 bases. The germline gives CDR1 SEHNR, CDR2 FQNEAQ (reference sequence). V gave up 1 base and J gave up 4 bases; unmatched junction bases: 2. This CDR3 is 15 amino acids long. The CDR3 coding sequence is TGTGCCAGCAGCTTAGACCTAGCGGGGTACAATGAGCAGTTCTTC. It codes for CASSLDLAGYNEQFF.

This chain links TRBV2 with TRBJ1-1; D is unclear. Germline V lookup: CDR1 SNHLY, CDR2 FYNNEI. V dropped 3 bases and J dropped 0 bases, with 5 bases sitting between them. CDR3 length: 13 residues. CDR3 loop: CASSDQMNTEAFF. Written as DNA, the CDR3 is TGTGCCAGCAGTGATCAGATGAACACTGAAGCTTTCTTT. Together with reference TRBV2 and TRBJ1-1, the CDR3 gives the full variable domain: EPEVTQTPSHQVTQMGQEVILRCVPISNHLYFYWYRQILGQKVEFLVSFYNNEISEKSEIFDDQFSVERPDGSNFTLKIRSTKLEDSAMYFCASSDQMNTEAFFGQGTRLTVV.

The chain couples TRBV27 to TRBJ1-4; perhaps TRBD1 as D (6 bases). The CDR3 extends over 13 amino acids. CDR1 and CDR2 from the germline V gene are MNHEY and SMNVEV (reference sequence). Deletions cut 9 bases from V and 6 bases from J, with 14 bases between. CDR3 sequence reads: CARPQGPDEKLFF. In nucleotides, the CDR3 is TGTGCCAGGCCCCAGGGGCCCGATGAAAAACTGTTTTTT.

This clone was picked up one time. The V gene is TRBV7-9, the J gene TRBJ2-7; TRBD2 matches 7 bases. V lost 8 bases and J lost 6; bases outside the gene matches: 13. Per germline, CDR1 SEHNR and CDR2 FQNEAQ (reference sequence). The length of the CDR3 is 14 residues. The DNA for the CDR3 is TGTGCCAGCCTTGGGGCGGGAGAAGGGGTCGAGCAGTACTTC. Protein product: CASLGAGEGVEQYF. Variable domain in full (rest from reference TRBV7-9 and TRBJ2-7): DTGVSQNPRHKITKRGQNVTFRCDPISEHNRLYWYRQTLGQGPEFLTYFQNEAQLEKSRLLSDRFSAERPKGSFSTLEIQRTEQGDSAMYLCASLGAGEGVEQYFGPGTRLTVT.